These 15 T cell receptor beta chains share one sample of origin, sequenced in a study of CD8 T cells in Susac syndrome. Roughly 0.5 to 1 ug RNA was reverse transcribed with random hexamers. TCRdb used MiXCR to reprocess the immunoSEQ multiplex PCR reads, holding one entry per CDR3 protein. The sample holds about 150,000 distinct CDR3 sequences, just under 97% seen once. The sequenced material came from CD8+ T cells from PBMCs. All receptors come from a human donor with multiple sclerosis.

The rearrangement uses TRBV13 and TRBJ2-7, with D uncertain. Trimming took off 1 base at V and 6 bases at J, with 10 bases between the two ends. This CDR3 has 13 residues. The germline V gene has CDR1 PRHDT and CDR2 FYEKMQ (reference sequence). The CDR3 DNA sequence: TGTGCCAGCAGCTTAGAGACCGCTGGCGAGCAGTACTTC. Encoded protein: CASSLETAGEQYF.

The CDR3 loop is CASSMRAGVGTGELFF. CDR3 sequence (DNA): TGTGCCAGCAGTATGAGGGCGGGGGTTGGCACCGGGGAGCTGTTTTTT. This sequence joins TRBV25-1 and TRBJ2-2, with 7 bases matching TRBD2. V was clipped by 5 bases and J by 4 bases; unmatched bases: 10. The length of the CDR3 is 16 residues. Germline V gene data show CDR1 as MGHDK and CDR2 as SYGVNS.

This clonotype was observed a single time. The chain joins TRBV5-1 to TRBJ2-7; TRBD2 might be the D (6 bases). V lost 4 bases to trimming and J lost 1 base, with 18 bases between them. Germline-derived CDR1 and CDR2 are SGHRS and YFSETQ. The CDR3 spans 16 residues. CDR3 amino acids: CASSPKAGQGSYEQYF. CDR3 sequence (DNA): TGCGCCAGCAGCCCAAAGGCGGGGCAGGGATCCTACGAGCAGTACTTC.

This clonotype came up once. V usage is TRBV5-6 and J usage is TRBJ2-7; TRBD1 or TRBD2 may be the D gene (5 bases each). The CDR3 length is 14 residues. V lost 2 bases and J lost 2, with 11 bases in between. Germline lookup yields CDR1 SGHDT and CDR2 YYEEEE. CDR3 in amino acids: CASSLSGTPYEQYV. Here the CDR3 DNA reads TGTGCCAGCAGCTTATCCGGGACGCCCTACGAGCAGTACGTC.

V usage is TRBV5-6 and J usage is TRBJ1-1, with D possibly matching TRBD1 (5 bases). There are 14 residues in the CDR3. V shed 3 bases and J shed 6 bases, with 15 bases lying between them. CDR1 and CDR2 from the germline V gene are SGHDT and YYEEEE. CDR3 region: CASSSVGGTAEAFF. CDR3 DNA sequence: TGTGCCAGCAGCTCAGTGGGGGGAACGGCTGAAGCTTTCTTT.

The chain employs TRBV30 and TRBJ1-6, with TRBD1 identical over 7 bases. The CDR3 consists of 13 residues. Trimming took 2 bases from V and 9 from J; bases not matched to a gene: 4. Germline V lookup: CDR1 GTSNPN, CDR2 SVGIG (reference sequence). The CDR3 bases are TGTGCCTGGAGTACAAACAGGGGTTCACCCCTCCACTTT. Its protein product is CAWSTNRGSPLHF.

The chain carries TRBV27 and TRBJ1-6; D remains unclear. Germline CDR1 and CDR2: MNHEY and SMNVEV (reference sequence). CDR3 size: 14 residues. V lost 5 bases and J lost 8, with 13 bases in between. The CDR3 loop reads CASSQLGSDSPLHF. In DNA form, the CDR3 reads TGTGCCAGCAGTCAGCTCGGGAGCGATTCACCCCTCCACTTT.

CDR3 residues: CASSYAADYGYTF. The CDR3 region has the DNA TGTGCCAGCAGTTATGCGGCAGACTATGGCTACACCTTC. This chain joins TRBV6-6 and TRBJ1-2, with D hard to call. The germline V gene has CDR1 MNHNY and CDR2 SVGAGI (reference sequence). The CDR3 has 13 residues. V lost 3 bases, J lost 3 bases, and 8 bases lay in between.

CDR3 DNA sequence: TGCAGTGCTAGTCCCTCCCCTGGGGGGACCCAGTACTTC. Translated, it gives CSASPSPGGTQYF. The rearrangement links TRBV20-1 to TRBJ2-5, with D perhaps assigned TRBD1 or TRBD2 (5 bases each). The CDR3 totals 13 residues. Trimming pared 3 bases from V and 7 bases from J, leaving 15 bases between. The germline gives CDR1 DFQATT, CDR2 SNEGSKA (reference sequence).

V is TRBV3-1 and J is TRBJ2-1, with unresolved D. The CDR3 is 13 amino acids. V was shortened by 2 bases and J by 8 bases, with 10 bases between the two germline ends. The V gene's germline CDR1 is LGHDT and CDR2 YNNKEL (reference sequence). In DNA, the CDR3 is TGTGCCAGCAGCCAACCCCAGAGTCATGAGCAGTTCTTC. Amino acid sequence: CASSQPQSHEQFF.

The chain combines TRBV29-1 with TRBJ1-2, with 11 positions matching TRBD1. Per germline, CDR1 SQVTM and CDR2 ANQGSEA. The CDR3 length is 16 residues. J lost 4 bases, V lost 3 bases, and 10 bases had no gene match. In nucleotides, the CDR3 is TGCAGCGTTGAGAGGACAGGGGGCGATGGTAGCTATGGCTACACCTTC. This sequence encodes CSVERTGGDGSYGYTF.

The chain carries TRBV30 and TRBJ2-3; D possibly corresponds to TRBD2 (6 bases). The CDR3 is made up of 13 amino acids. Germline assignment: CDR1 GTSNPN and CDR2 SVGIG (reference sequence). The ends were cut back, 8 bases at V and 4 bases at J, with 16 bases in the middle. The CDR3 bases are TGTGCCGGGGTTTTAGGGGAGGCAGATACGCAGTATTTT. Its translation: CAGVLGEADTQYF.

The J gene is TRBJ2-7, the V gene TRBV5-6; 7 positions agree with TRBD2. This CDR3 has 13 residues. Germline V gene lookup returns CDR1 SGHDT and CDR2 YYEEEE. Trimming cost V 4 bases and J 3 bases; bases outside gene matches: 4. The CDR3 protein is CASSGGGDYEQYF. CDR3 coding DNA: TGTGCCAGCAGCGGGGGAGGGGACTACGAGCAGTACTTC.

This clonotype was seen a few times. The chain is built from TRBV30 and TRBJ1-2; perhaps TRBD1 as D (5 bases). CDR1 is GTSNPN, CDR2 SVGIG, per germline (reference sequence). V was cut by 2 bases and J by 6 bases, with 19 bases left in between. The CDR3 consists of 15 residues. As DNA, the CDR3 is TGTGCCTGGAGTTTAGGCCCAGGGAGGAGGAATGGCTACACCTTC. Translating gives CAWSLGPGRRNGYTF.

The genes are TRBV7-9 and TRBJ2-2, with 14 bases identical to TRBD2. CDR1 SEHNR and CDR2 FQNEAQ come from the germline V gene (reference sequence). The J segment lost 3 bases and the V segment lost 4 bases, leaving 7 bases of the junction unmatched. The length of the CDR3 is 18 residues. In DNA, the CDR3 is TGTGCCAGCAGCTCACCGCCGGGACTAGCGGGGGACACCGGGGAGCTGTTTTTT. It yields the protein CASSSPPGLAGDTGELFF.